This TCR beta chain was identified during a study of brain T cells in children with intractable seizures. Germline assignment: CDR1 MNHEY and CDR2 SVGAGI. The CDR3 loop spans 15 amino acids. V was cut by 7 bases and J by 6 bases, with 21 bases left in between. Time point indicated: blood from clinic visit 5 months post-surgery; TSC patient then seizure free. Only cases whose brain tissue showed the highest T cell transcript signatures were sequenced. Pre-surgery treatment included at least one anti-epileptic drug. Data came from immunoSEQ multiplex PCR; TCRdb stores just in-frame clones and leaves some out. The profile shows 340,000 or so clones, roughly 92% of them singletons.

The clonotype was recovered from a boy younger than two with tuberous sclerosis and intractable seizures. V is TRBV6-5 and J is TRBJ1-1; D remains unclear. The source material was peripheral blood, sampled 4 to 6 months after surgery. The CDR3 region is CASTSIRKRFPEAFF. Written as DNA, the CDR3 is TGTGCCAGCACTTCAATACGGAAGCGTTTCCCTGAAGCTTTCTTT.